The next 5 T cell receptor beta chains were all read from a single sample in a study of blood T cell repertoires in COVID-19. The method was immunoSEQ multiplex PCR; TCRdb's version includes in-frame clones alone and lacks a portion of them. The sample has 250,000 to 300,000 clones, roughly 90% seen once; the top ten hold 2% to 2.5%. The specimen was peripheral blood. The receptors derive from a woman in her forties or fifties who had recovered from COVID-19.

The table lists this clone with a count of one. The CDR3 spells CATSRVGGTEAFF. DNA for the CDR3: TGTGCCACCAGCAGAGTAGGAGGGACTGAAGCTTTCTTT. The gene calls are TRBV15 and TRBJ1-1; no clear D. The CDR3 extends over 13 amino acids. Germline V gene data show CDR1 as LNHNV and CDR2 as YYDKDF (reference sequence). V dropped 1 base and J dropped 5 bases, with 8 bases sitting between them.

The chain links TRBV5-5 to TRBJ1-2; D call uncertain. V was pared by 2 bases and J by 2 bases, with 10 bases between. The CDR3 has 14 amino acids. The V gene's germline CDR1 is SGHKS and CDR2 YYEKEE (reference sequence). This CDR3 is CASSFGGMNYGYTF. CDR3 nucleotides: TGTGCCAGCAGCTTTGGAGGGATGAACTATGGCTACACCTTC.

CDR3 sequence (DNA): TGTGCCAGCAGTAGGGCCGGACAGAGTCGTTTTGGCTACACCTTC. It encodes CASSRAGQSRFGYTF. This chain connects TRBV6-5 to TRBJ1-2, with a tentative D call TRBD1 (6 bases). The germline V gene has CDR1 MNHEY and CDR2 SVGAGI. The CDR3 extends over 15 amino acids. Trimming stripped 5 bases from V and 7 bases from J, with 20 bases between.

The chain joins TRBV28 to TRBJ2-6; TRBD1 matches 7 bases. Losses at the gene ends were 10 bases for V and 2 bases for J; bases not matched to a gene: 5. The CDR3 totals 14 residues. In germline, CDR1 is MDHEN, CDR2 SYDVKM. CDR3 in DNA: TGTGCCACCCACAGGGGAACTGGGGCCAACGTCCTGACTTTC. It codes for CATHRGTGANVLTF.

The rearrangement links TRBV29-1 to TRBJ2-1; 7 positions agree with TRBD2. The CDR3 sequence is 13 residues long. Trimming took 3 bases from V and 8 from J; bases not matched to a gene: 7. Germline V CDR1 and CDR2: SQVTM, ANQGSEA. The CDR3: CSVERERDDEQFF. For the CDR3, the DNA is TGCAGCGTTGAGCGGGAGAGGGACGATGAGCAGTTCTTC.